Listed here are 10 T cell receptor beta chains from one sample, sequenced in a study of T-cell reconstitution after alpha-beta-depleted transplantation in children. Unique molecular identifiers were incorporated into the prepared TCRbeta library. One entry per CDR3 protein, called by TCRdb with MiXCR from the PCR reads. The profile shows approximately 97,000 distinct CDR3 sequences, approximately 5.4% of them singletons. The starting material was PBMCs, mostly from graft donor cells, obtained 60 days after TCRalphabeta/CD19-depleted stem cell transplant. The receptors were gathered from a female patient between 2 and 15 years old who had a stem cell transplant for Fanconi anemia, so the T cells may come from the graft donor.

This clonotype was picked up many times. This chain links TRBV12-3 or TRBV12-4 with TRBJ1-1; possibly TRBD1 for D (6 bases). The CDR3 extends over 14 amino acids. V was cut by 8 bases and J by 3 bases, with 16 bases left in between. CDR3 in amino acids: CASSLGGPYTEAFF. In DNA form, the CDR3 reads TGTGCCAGCTCCCTAGGGGGACCTTACACTGAAGCTTTCTTT.

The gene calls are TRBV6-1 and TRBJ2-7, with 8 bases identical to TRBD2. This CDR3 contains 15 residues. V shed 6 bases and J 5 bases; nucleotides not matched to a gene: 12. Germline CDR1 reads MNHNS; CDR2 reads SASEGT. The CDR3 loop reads CASSRAGVRADEQYF. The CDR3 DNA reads TGTGCCAGCAGCCGAGCGGGAGTGCGAGCGGACGAGCAGTACTTC.

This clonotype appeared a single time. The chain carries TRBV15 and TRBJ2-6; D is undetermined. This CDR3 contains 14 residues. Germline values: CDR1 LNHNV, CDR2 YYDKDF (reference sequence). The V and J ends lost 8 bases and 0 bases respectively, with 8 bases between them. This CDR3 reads CATASSSGANVLTF. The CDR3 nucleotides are TGTGCCACCGCATCTAGCTCTGGGGCCAACGTCCTGACTTTC.

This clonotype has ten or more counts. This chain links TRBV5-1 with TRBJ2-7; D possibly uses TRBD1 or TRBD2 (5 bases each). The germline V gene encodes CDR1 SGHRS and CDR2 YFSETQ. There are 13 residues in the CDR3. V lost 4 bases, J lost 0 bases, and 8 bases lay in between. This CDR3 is CASSRDGSYEQYF. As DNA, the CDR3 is TGCGCCAGCAGCCGGGACGGCTCCTACGAGCAGTACTTC.

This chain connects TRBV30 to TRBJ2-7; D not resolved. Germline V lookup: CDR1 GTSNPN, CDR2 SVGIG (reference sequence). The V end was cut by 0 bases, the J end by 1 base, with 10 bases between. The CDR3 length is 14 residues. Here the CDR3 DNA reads TGTGCCTGGAGTGTAGGATTCGGGTCCTACGAGCAGTACTTC. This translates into CAWSVGFGSYEQYF.

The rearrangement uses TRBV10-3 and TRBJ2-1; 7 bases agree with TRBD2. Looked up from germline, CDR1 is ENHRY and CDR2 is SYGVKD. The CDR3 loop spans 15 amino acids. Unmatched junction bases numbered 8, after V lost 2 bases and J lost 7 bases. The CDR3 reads CAISEEAGVGNEQFF. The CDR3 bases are TGTGCCATCAGTGAGGAGGCGGGAGTAGGGAATGAGCAGTTCTTC.

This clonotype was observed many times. CDR3 sequence: CASSQAGQGYTQYF. The CDR3 DNA reads as TGTGCCAGCAGCCAAGCGGGACAGGGTTATACGCAGTATTTT. This chain connects TRBV14 to TRBJ2-3; 9 nucleotides agree with TRBD1. V shed 1 base, J shed 7 bases, and the junction held 3 bases outside the gene matches. Germline V gene lookup returns CDR1 SGHDN and CDR2 FVKESK. The CDR3 sequence is 14 residues long.

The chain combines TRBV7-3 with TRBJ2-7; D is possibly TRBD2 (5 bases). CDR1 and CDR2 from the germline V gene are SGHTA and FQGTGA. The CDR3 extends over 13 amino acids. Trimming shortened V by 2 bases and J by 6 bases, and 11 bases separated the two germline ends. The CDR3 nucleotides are TGTGCCAGCAGCTTACAGGATCGGGGCGAGCAGTACTTC. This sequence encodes CASSLQDRGEQYF.

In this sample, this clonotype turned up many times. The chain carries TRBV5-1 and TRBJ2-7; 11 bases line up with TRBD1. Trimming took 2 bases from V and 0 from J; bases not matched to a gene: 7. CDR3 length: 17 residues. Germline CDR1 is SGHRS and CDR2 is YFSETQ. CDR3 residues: CASSFWTGGSSSYEQYF. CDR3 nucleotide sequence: TGCGCCAGCAGCTTTTGGACAGGGGGCTCCTCCTCCTACGAGCAGTACTTC.

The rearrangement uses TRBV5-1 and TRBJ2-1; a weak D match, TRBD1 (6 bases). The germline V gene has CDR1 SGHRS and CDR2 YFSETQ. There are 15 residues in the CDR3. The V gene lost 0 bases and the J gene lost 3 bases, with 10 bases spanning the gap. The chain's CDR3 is CASSLDAGVYNEQFF. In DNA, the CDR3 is TGCGCCAGCAGCTTGGATGCAGGGGTCTACAATGAGCAGTTCTTC.